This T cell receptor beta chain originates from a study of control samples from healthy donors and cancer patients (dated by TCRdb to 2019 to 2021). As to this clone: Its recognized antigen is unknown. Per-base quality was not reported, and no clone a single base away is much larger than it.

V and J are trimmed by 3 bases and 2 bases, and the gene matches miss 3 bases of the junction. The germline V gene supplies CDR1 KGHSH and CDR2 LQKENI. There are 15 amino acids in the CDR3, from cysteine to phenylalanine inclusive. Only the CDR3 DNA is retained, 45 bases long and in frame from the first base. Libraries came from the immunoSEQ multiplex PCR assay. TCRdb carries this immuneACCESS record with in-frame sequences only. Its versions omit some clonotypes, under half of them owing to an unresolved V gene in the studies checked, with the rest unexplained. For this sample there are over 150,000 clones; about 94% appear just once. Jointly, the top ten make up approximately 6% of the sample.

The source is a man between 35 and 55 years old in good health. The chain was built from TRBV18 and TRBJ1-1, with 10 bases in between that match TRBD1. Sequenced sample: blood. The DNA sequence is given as TGTGCCAGCTCACCGGGGACAGGGGCTAACACTGAAGCTTTCTTT. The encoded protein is CASSPGTGANTEAFF.